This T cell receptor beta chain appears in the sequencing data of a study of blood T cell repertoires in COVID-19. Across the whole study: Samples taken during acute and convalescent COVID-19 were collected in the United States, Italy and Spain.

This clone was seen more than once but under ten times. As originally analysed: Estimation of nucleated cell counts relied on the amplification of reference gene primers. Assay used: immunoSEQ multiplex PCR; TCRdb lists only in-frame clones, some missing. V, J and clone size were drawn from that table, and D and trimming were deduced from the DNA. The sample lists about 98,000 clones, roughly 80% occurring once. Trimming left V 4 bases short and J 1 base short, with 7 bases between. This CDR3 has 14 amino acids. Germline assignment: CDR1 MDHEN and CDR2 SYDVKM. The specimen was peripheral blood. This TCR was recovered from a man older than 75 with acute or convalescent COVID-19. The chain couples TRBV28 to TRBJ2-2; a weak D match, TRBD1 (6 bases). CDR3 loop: CASSWGQNTGELFF. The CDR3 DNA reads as TGTGCCAGCAGTTGGGGGCAGAACACCGGGGAGCTGTTTTTT. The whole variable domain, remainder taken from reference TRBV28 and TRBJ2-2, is DVKVTQSSRYLVKRTGEKVFLECVQDMDHENMFWYRQDPGLGLRLIYFSYDVKMKEKGDIPEGYSVSREKKERFSLILESASTNQTSMYLCASSWGQNTGELFFGEGSRLTVL.